The rows below give T cell receptor beta chains drawn from one sample of a study of PD-L1 blockade in urothelial cancer. Some clones are missing from TCRdb's copy, which holds only in-frame ones; the method was immunoSEQ multiplex PCR. The table shows 30,000 to 40,000 clones, with about 85% occurring only once. The sample here was PBMCs, taken around atezolizumab (anti-PD-L1) treatment. All receptors derive from a man aged 80 or over with urothelial cancer. Each CDR3 is given with its conserved first and last residue.

V,J,CDR3
TRBV7-2,TRBJ2-3,CASNTGIDTQYF
TRBV28,TRBJ2-7,CASSLGYRAQSSYEQYF
TRBV2,TRBJ1-1,CASRDRGMNTEAFF
TRBV7-2,TRBJ1-5,CASSPNPGEPQHF
TRBV14,TRBJ2-2,CASSHLKGTNTGELFF
TRBV27,TRBJ2-3,CASSSRLAGGTDTQYF
TRBV14,TRBJ2-3,CASSQLAGGTDTQYF
TRBV9,TRBJ1-1,CASSVEGGTLATEAFF
TRBV18,TRBJ2-3,CASSLGTSGSSDTQYF
TRBV29-1,TRBJ2-3,CSGQQGSYTQYF
TRBV10-3,TRBJ2-3,CAISESNTDTQYF
TRBV5-1,TRBJ2-4,CASSSGTKNIQYF
TRBV19,TRBJ1-5,CASSIYQALVNQPQHF
TRBV4-1,TRBJ2-7,CASSLAGALYEQYF
TRBV7-8,TRBJ1-2,CASSLMGGVRENGYTF
TRBV18,TRBJ1-3,CASSPPSGPTPSGNTIYF
TRBV7-2,TRBJ2-3,CASSPSGRGTDTQYF
TRBV15,TRBJ2-7,CATSRDHTGSYEQYF
TRBV19,TRBJ1-2,CASSTGTGGLNAGYTF
TRBV29-1,TRBJ2-5,CSVRGGGTSGSLETQYF
TRBV5-4,TRBJ2-3,CASSQTGTDTQYF
TRBV7-8,TRBJ1-5,CASSLGGDQPQHF
TRBV9,TRBJ2-5,CASSVTGSRGKETQYF
TRBV5-6,TRBJ2-1,CASSRDRVKLAGGNEQFF
TRBV5-6,TRBJ2-3,CASSLGLVGSDTQYF
TRBV6-1,TRBJ2-5,CASNRNQAGGTQYF
TRBV7-7,TRBJ2-7,CASSLTAAYEQYF
TRBV15,TRBJ1-1,CATSRDAYTEAFF
TRBV29-1,TRBJ1-1,CSVEDHGGGTEAFF
TRBV10-3,TRBJ2-7,CAISDQGSEQYF
TRBV11-2,TRBJ2-3,CASSLGPAGHTNTQYF
TRBV19,TRBJ1-2,CASSAIDYGYTF
TRBV5-1,TRBJ1-5,CASSLGGPRTDQPQHF
TRBV7-2,TRBJ2-7,CASSSRAGAYEQYF
TRBV5-1,TRBJ2-3,CASSSTSGRGTDTQYF
TRBV29-1,TRBJ2-1,CSVEVNSGTKTSSSYNEQFF
TRBV6-1,TRBJ2-1,CASSERPGGGRSGQFF
TRBV11-2,TRBJ2-1,CASKTLWSNEQFF
TRBV5-1,TRBJ2-2,CASSSGANTGELFF
TRBV5-1,TRBJ2-3,CASSLAPGTDESTDTQYF
TRBV25-1,TRBJ2-7,CASSVTGEVHEQYF
TRBV30,TRBJ2-1,CAWSPHRDEQFF